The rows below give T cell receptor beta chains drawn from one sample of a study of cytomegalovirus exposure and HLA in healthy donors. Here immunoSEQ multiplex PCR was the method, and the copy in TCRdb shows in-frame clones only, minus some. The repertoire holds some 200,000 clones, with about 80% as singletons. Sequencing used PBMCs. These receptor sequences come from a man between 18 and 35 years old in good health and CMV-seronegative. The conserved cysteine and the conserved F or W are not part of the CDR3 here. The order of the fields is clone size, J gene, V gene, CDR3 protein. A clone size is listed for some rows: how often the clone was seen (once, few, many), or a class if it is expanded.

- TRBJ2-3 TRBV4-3 ASSQEAGSTDTQY
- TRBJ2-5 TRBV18 ASSRRQGIEETQY
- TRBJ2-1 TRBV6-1 ASSAASGSDSYNEQF
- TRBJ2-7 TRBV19 ASGIQGAYEQY
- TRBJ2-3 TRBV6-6 ASSKLAASTDTQY
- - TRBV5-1 ASSLGAGDYEQY
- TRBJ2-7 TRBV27 ASSIGTASEQY
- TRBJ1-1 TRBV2 ASSQGYESEAF
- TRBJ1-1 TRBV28 ASTIGGGGPAF
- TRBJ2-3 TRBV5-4 ASSLLGGTDTQY
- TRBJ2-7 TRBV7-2 ASSSSRLAGGPYGYEQY
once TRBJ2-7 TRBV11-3 ASSISYEQY
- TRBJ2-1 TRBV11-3 ASSLVISGEQF
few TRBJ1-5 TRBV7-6 ASSLEVAQPQH
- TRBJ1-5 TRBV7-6 ASSLERDQSQH
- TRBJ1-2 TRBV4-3 ASSQDGGEDRYT
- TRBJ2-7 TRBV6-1 ASSEWRTGVGLEQY
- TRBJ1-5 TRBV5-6 ASSSGGAYQPQH
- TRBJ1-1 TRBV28 ASSLPNRNTEAF
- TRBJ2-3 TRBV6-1 ASNNGGVPQY
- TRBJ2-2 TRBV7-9 ASSRGLAGVVTGELF
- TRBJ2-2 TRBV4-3 ASSRGSGDTGELF
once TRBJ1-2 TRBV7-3 ASSLGQGPEGYT
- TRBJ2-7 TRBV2 ASSLLVGQGAYEQY
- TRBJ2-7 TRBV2 ASLQERGGGYEQY
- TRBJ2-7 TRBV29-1 SVVGTGLYEQY
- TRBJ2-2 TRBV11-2 ASSALRQGRTGELF
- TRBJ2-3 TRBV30 AWTSGASTDTQY
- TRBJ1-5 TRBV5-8 ASSFWGGQGHTQPQH
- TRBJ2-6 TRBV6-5 ASGPGANVLT
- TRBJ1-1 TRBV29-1 SVQDRAGTEAF
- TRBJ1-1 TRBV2 ATKSTGGAVTEAF
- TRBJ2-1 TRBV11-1 ASSHEGEQF
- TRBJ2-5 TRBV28 ASSLEGGIVETQY
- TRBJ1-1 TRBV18 ASSNRDRNTEAF
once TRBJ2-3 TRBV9 ASSFSGDDTDTQY
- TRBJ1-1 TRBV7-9 ASSPAGARGGTEAF
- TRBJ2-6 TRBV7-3 ASSYQGASSSGANVLT
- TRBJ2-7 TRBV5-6 ASSIPGWAPYEQY
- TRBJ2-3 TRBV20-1 SAVIGDTQY
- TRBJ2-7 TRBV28 ASSFQGTSYEQY
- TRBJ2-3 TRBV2 ASKGPGLAGGTDTQY
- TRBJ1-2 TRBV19 ARRTRDRGENGYT
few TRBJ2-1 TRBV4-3 ASSQSGFAYNEQF
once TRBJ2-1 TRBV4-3 ASSQARNEQF
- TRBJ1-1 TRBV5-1 ASSLDPTGRNTEAF